These T cell receptor beta chains were read from a single sample in a study of cytomegalovirus exposure and HLA in healthy donors. Clones were read by immunoSEQ multiplex PCR, and TCRdb kept only the in-frame ones, dropping some. In total, the table holds fewer than 150,000 clones. The sequencing sample was made of PBMCs. These receptors were taken from a woman aged 55-70 years in good health and CMV-seronegative. The CDR3 runs from the conserved cysteine through the conserved F or W. D genes are given only for firm matches.

d_call	cdr3_length	v_call	cdr3_aa
TRBD2	14	TRBV2	CASDSSGGVDTQYF
TRBD1	14	TRBV29-1	CSVITGTGEGEQYF
TRBD2	16	TRBV7-8	CASSSFSGITYNEQFF
TRBD1	15	TRBV5-1	CASSIGQGANSPLHF
TRBD1	14	TRBV6-1	CASRWQGATDEQFF
TRBD1	15	TRBV7-6	CASSSGTERYNEQFF
NA	12	TRBV18	CASSPRETEAFF
TRBD2	17	TRBV5-1	CASSFDRREGTADTQYF
TRBD1	15	TRBV9	CASSARDRMNTEAFF
NA	15	TRBV6-5	CASSPLGVISYEQYF
TRBD1	16	TRBV27	CASSLLPGQGNQPQHF
TRBD1	14	TRBV28	CASRGQGRWDEQYF
NA	16	TRBV6-1	CASSDRVWRDTGELFF
NA	16	TRBV4-2	CASSQEGATPTYGYTF
TRBD1	15	TRBV28	CASSRRQGIQETQYF
TRBD1	15	TRBV18	CASSPKRTGITEAFF
NA	14	TRBV27	CASSLRLGAGEQYF
NA	14	TRBV6-6	CASSYGARWETQYF
TRBD2	14	TRBV10-3	CAMAGGIGTDTQYF
TRBD1	14	TRBV7-3	CASSSTGGAIGYTF
NA	15	TRBV28	CASNPGSGSNYGYTF
TRBD1	15	TRBV5-1	CASRRDRGRRETQYF
TRBD1	14	TRBV2	CASNPGQGNEKLFF
TRBD1	12	TRBV29-1	CSVEQGAYEQYF
NA	14	TRBV7-9	CASSLVARAEVQYF
NA	14	TRBV18	CASSPIQENTEAFF
TRBD2	16	TRBV5-1	CASSPRTSGGSIEQYF
NA	13	TRBV4-1	CASSQDPPKGYTF
TRBD1	16	TRBV28	CASSLPGQGVTDTQYF
TRBD1	15	TRBV2	CASSVSGTDNNEQFF
NA	14	TRBV5-6	CASRHRVTNEKLFF
NA	15	TRBV5-1	CASSIHPSGNSPLHF
NA	14	TRBV4-1	CASMSGREDNEQFF
NA	17	TRBV6-1	CASSGGVGGISNQPQHF
TRBD2	19	TRBV15	CATSRPRGLAGPGTGELFF
TRBD2	15	TRBV30	CAWSKLAGVSGEQFF
TRBD1	14	TRBV6-6	CASRGQGVTGELFF
NA	11	TRBV19	CASSINYGYTF
NA	15	TRBV6-5	CASSWAHPNTGELFF
TRBD2	15	TRBV7-9	CASNPPGTRTNEQFF
NA	17	TRBV7-2	CASSPGTSSSGANVLTF
NA	11	TRBV11-2	CASNLAQGSTF
NA	13	TRBV7-9	CASSPAGNYGYTF
TRBD1	20	TRBV19	CASSIDNWQGTGLSNQPQHF
TRBD1	15	TRBV5-1	CASSLAIRGLTKQYF
TRBD2	15	TRBV6-1	CASNQVAGGSYEQYF
NA	14	TRBV2	CASSPDSPNQPQHF
NA	14	TRBV7-3	CASSAAGGNSPLHF
TRBD2	16	TRBV5-6	CASSMLTSGYYNEQFF
TRBD1	16	TRBV28	CASNHPRQGAGQPQHF
NA	12	TRBV27	CASSFLSYEQYF
NA	16	TRBV19	CASSSRDSISYNEQFF
TRBD2	14	TRBV28	CASTSAGGTYEQYF
NA	16	TRBV11-2	CASSLVRDANTGELFF
NA	11	TRBV29-1	CSAAWAETQYF
NA	15	TRBV7-6	CASSPGGGGAYEQYF
NA	13	TRBV27	CASSFSAGEKLFF
TRBD1	14	TRBV4-1	CASSHEGQHYGYTF
NA	13	TRBV2	CASQDIFSYEQYF